This record covers a single T cell receptor (beta chain). Its antigen specificity is not known. Base qualities are not recorded, but no much larger clone differs from it by a single base. Libraries came from 5' RACE. The run used an Illumina HiSeq 2000. Template switching introduced a universal primer binding site; the final cDNA contained a unique molecular identifier, enabling accurate counting of TCR cDNA molecules. Specific primers in the conserved constant-segment region were used to synthesize first-strand cDNA for the TCR alpha and beta chains. To control for contamination, every cDNA library was double barcoded, receiving both a SMART-Mk sample barcode and Illumina barcodes. TruSeq adapter sequences along with Illumina sample barcodes were introduced in two successive PCR steps. The TCR alpha and beta cDNA libraries were sequenced on the Illumina HiSeq platform using custom primers. The source study handled its data this way. MiGEC was used to process raw reads and extract unique molecular identifiers, and MiXCR was used to find CDR3 positions. Recombination models were inferred per individual with the repgenHMM and IGoR tools using an EM algorithm. The tcR package in R was used for shared clonotype analysis, with sharing normalized by the product of cloneset sizes. Out-of-frame nonproductive sequences were analyzed to study raw recombination free of thymic and clonal selection effects. TCRdb's own reprocessing of the public reads used fastp at Q25 and MiXCR and kept productive beta chains. Rows with one shared CDR3 protein collapse into an entry with the most common genes and DNA. TCRdb assigned the V and J calls; the authors' analysis was not used. Counted in this sample were 450,000 or so distinct CDR3 sequences; roughly a quarter of them appeared once. The ten most abundant clones make up about 3% of the sample.

The data originate from a study of identical twins (TCRdb year 2016). Study-level background: To test whether fetal clonotypes persist, the study used deep sequencing on TCR alpha and beta repertoires from monozygotic twins, unrelated adults of various ages, and cord blood. To rule out contamination, replicate twin experiments were performed at different times with different library preparation protocols. Overall study results and their limits: Because the same donors could not be followed over many years, the conclusions relied on cross-sectional statistical analysis. Compared with coincidental sharing between unrelated individuals, out-of-frame TCR alpha sequences shared between twins showed an excess of sequences with low generation probability. Zero-insertion analyses could be partly confounded by invariant T cells such as MAIT and iNKT, though diverse VJ usage argued against such confounding for most clonotypes. Abundant cord blood beta clonotypes had fewer insertions, young adult naive repertoires showed a similar but weaker trend, and memory repertoires showed no such trend. In monozygotic twins, out-of-frame TCR alpha sharing was systematically underestimated by recombination models, although the models agreed with sharing between unrelated individuals. The excess sharing between twins in beta out-of-frame sequences was weaker because fewer shared sequences reduced the signal-to-noise ratio.

Trimming accounts for 4 bases at V and 3 bases at J, while the number of junction bases matched to no gene is 6. The cysteine opens and the phenylalanine closes a CDR3 of 16 amino acids. Only CDR3 DNA is held: 48 bases, read in frame from base 1. From a lookup of the germline V gene (reference sequence), CDR1 and CDR2 are DFQATT and SNEGSKA. Every donor was a healthy Caucasian. The twin cohort comprised three pairs of female monozygotic twins, all aged roughly 18 to 30 years. Positive isolation kits from Invitrogen were used to isolate the CD4+ and CD8+ T cell populations. The same specimen was also included in a second study, on T cells expressing NK-cell markers. As the second study states: Under 10 donors provided sorted CD3+CD56+NKG2C+, CD3+CD56+NKG2C- and CD3+CD56-NKG2C+ T-cell subsets, whose TCR beta-chain repertoires were profiled. Among the eight sequenced donors, only one was HCMV-seronegative, while the other seven were HCMV-seropositive. To restrict sorting to alphabetaTCR-expressing T cells, an anti-gammadeltaTCR antibody was added in several experiments. In several donors, the dominant CD3+CD56+NKG2C+ clonotypes were found to rank among the top 10 CD8+ clonotypes and to make up 1.0-7.0% of CD8+ T cells. Those dominant clonotypes were again the most abundant among CD3+CD56-NKG2C+ cells in a few donors, at roughly 28.3-65%. Whether the expanded NKG2C-expressing T cell clones were specific for HCMV antigens was left unclear. The eight sequenced donors were randomly selected healthy volunteers, three men and five women. HCMV serostatus was determined by detecting HCMV-specific IgG in serum with a commercial ELISA kit. Reads were demultiplexed and grouped by UMI with MIGEC, and clonotypes were assembled and quantified with MiTCR. To remove erroneous sequences, TCR cDNA sequences were retained only when supported by two or more reads. The tcR package was used for downstream repertoire analysis, and clonotypes were matched between fractions using CDR3 nucleotide sequence together with V segment. VDJmatch was used to annotate antigen specificity against VDJdb, with one amino acid substitution allowed in CDR3.

This clonotype originated in a woman between 18 and 29 years old in good health. The sequenced sample was CD4+ T cells sorted from blood. The chain uses TRBV20-1 and TRBJ2-7; TRBD2 aligns with 16 central bases. The CDR3 protein is CSAMGLAGGQYYEQYF. The sequence in DNA is TGCAGTGCTATGGGACTAGCGGGAGGGCAATACTACGAGCAGTACTTC.